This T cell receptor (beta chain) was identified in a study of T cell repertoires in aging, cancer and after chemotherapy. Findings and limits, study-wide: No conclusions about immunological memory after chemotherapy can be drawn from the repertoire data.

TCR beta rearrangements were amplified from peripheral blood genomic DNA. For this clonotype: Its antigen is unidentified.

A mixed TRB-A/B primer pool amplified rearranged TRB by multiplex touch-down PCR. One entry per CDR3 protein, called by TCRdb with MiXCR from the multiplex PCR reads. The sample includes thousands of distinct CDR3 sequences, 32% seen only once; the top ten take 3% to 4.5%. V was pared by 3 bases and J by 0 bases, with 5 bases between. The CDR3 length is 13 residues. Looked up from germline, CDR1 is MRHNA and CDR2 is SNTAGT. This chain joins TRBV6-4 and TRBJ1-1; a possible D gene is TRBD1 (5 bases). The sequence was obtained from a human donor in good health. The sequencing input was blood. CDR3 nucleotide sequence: TGTGCCAGCAGTGAGACAGTGAACACTGAAGCTTTCTTT. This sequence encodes CASSETVNTEAFF.